This T cell receptor (beta chain) appears in the sequencing data of a study of blood T cells in healthy people across ages. Study observations and caveats: Because donor CMV status was unknown, expanded clonotype changes were possibly confounded.

The CDR3 sequence is 13 residues long. CDR1 is MNHEY, CDR2 SMNVEV, per germline (reference sequence). Trimming cost V 7 bases and J 4 bases; bases outside gene matches: 4. Combining a sample-barcoded 5' primer with a J-beta primer mix, a second PCR ran for roughly 7 to 12 cycles. Each CDR3 protein is one row after TCRdb ran MiXCR on the 5' RACE reads. The sample carries under 800,000 distinct CDR3 sequences, roughly 45% recorded once. In regard to this clonotype: Its target is unknown.

The V and J genes are TRBV27 and TRBJ1-1, with 9 bases fitting TRBD1. The origin of this receptor is an older woman in good health. What was sequenced was blood. The chain's CDR3 is CASNLQGATEAFF. CDR3 DNA sequence: TGTGCCAGCAACCTACAGGGGGCCACTGAAGCTTTCTTT.